This T cell receptor (beta chain) was documented in a study of OX40 agonist ivuxolimab in advanced cancers. Study context: Ivuxolimab, an antibody acting as an agonist of OX40 (CD134), was used to treat patients.

J was trimmed by 4 bases and V by 5 bases; bases with no gene match: 14. The CDR3 covers 17 residues. CDR1 and CDR2 from the germline V gene are MDHEN and SYDVKM. To note about this clone: Its antigen is unidentified.

Study-level results: CD8+ T cells showed, on average, more clonal expansion than CD4+ cells. It was also the case that some nonresponders had low normalized T-cell clonal expansion. At 0.1 to 3.0 mg/kg, clonal expansion of CD4+ and CD8+ blood T cells had occurred by week 6.

Clones were read by immunoSEQ multiplex PCR, and TCRdb kept only the in-frame ones, dropping some. The sample has some 83,000 clones, about 82% seen once; the top ten hold roughly 6%. This clonotype was obtained from an adult with an advanced solid tumor such as melanoma, head and neck, liver or kidney cancer. The sequenced sample was CD4+ or CD8+ T cells sorted from blood, obtained in a trial of the OX40 agonist ivuxolimab. This chain connects TRBV28 to TRBJ2-7, with 10 bases identical to TRBD2. Written as DNA, the CDR3 is TGTGCCAGCAGTATAGCCGGATTAGCGGGGGGTCTATACGAGCAGTACTTC. Its protein product is CASSIAGLAGGLYEQYF. Full variable domain (remainder filled in from reference TRBV28 and TRBJ2-7): DVKVTQSSRYLVKRTGEKVFLECVQDMDHENMFWYRQDPGLGLRLIYFSYDVKMKEKGDIPEGYSVSREKKERFSLILESASTNQTSMYLCASSIAGLAGGLYEQYFGPGTRLTVT.